This is a list of T cell receptor beta chains from one sample in a study of blood T cell repertoires in COVID-19. The assay was immunoSEQ multiplex PCR, and TCRdb's table has in-frame clones only and misses some. Altogether under 450,000 clones are present, 65% to 90% being singletons, with the ten largest covering just over 7%. The sequenced material came from peripheral blood. The origin of the receptors is an older woman with COVID-19, enrolled during active disease. CDR3s include the opening cysteine and the closing phenylalanine or tryptophan.

>TRBJ2-3|TRBV18
CASSPKGTGGTDTQYF
>TRBJ1-1|TRBV7-8
CASTVRAQFQGINTEAFF
>TRBJ1-2|TRBV27
CASSQTTARRYGYTF
>TRBJ2-7|TRBV29-1
CSVSTGTRVDEQYF
>TRBJ2-3|TRBV19
CASSKPDGELDTQYF
>TRBJ2-7|TRBV10-3
CAISESHDRPEQYF
>TRBJ2-7|TRBV30
CAWSDQGLSHEQYF
>TRBJ2-3|TRBV5-8
CASSLLAGRTDTQYF
>TRBJ1-2|TRBV28
CASSFLGDGYTF
>TRBJ2-1|TRBV9
CASSVAYRGRYNEQFF
>TRBJ2-5|TRBV19
CASRVAETQYF
>TRBJ1-3|TRBV29-1
CSVAEQGKGGNTIYF
>TRBJ1-1|TRBV7-8
CASSLQGAAMNTEAFF
>TRBJ2-4|TRBV4-1
CASSQRVILGQIAKNIQYF
>TRBJ1-2|TRBV6-1
CASSAGGLWGRGYTF
>TRBJ1-6|TRBV6-2/TRBV6-3
CASSLIGGDIYNSPLHF
>TRBJ2-3|TRBV3-1/TRBV3-2
CASSQATAFYADTQYF
>TRBJ2-1|TRBV19
CASSPSGGLYNEQFF
>TRBJ2-3|TRBV11-3
CASSSGQTAIDTQYF
>TRBJ1-5|TRBV15
CATSRGQGIHQPQHF
>TRBJ2-5|TRBV9
CASSAGAGGGETQYF
>TRBJ2-5|TRBV5-4
CASSLDLAGGEETQYF
>TRBJ1-4|TRBV9
CASSVTGVAEKLFF
>TRBJ2-7|TRBV5-1
CASSLAPVQGTVYEQYF
>TRBJ1-2|TRBV10-3
CAISEQAYGYTF
>TRBJ2-3|TRBV30
CAWKPGGTDTQYF
>TRBJ2-3|TRBV9
CASSDTGSLRDTQYF
>TRBJ2-7|TRBV30
CAWSVFGSGKGYEQYF
>TRBJ2-1|TRBV7-2
CASSLRALATYNEQFF
>TRBJ2-2|TRBV7-3
CASSKKTGTNTGELFF
>TRBJ2-3|TRBV3-1/TRBV3-2
CASSQQSGGPQYF
>TRBJ1-1|TRBV30
CAWSRDRGRFRTEAFF
>TRBJ1-2|TRBV5-1
CASSLAPGQGDGYTF
>TRBJ1-2|TRBV11-2
CASSPNRAGGYTF
>TRBJ2-3|TRBV20-1
CSGRTDTQYF
>TRBJ2-7|TRBV27
CASSLSSGGALDYEQYF
>TRBJ2-6|TRBV29-1
CSVEVPERLEANVLTF